The present entry profiles one T cell receptor beta chain with its context. Its antigen is unidentified. This CDR3 has 15 residues. Germline V gene lookup returns CDR1 MGHRA and CDR2 YSYEKL. V lost 5 bases to trimming and J lost 5 bases, with 18 bases between them. TCR alpha and TCR beta cDNA libraries with sample barcodes and UMIs came from 5'RACE using constant-segment primers. TCRdb analysed the 5' RACE reads with MiXCR anew, one entry per CDR3 protein. This table has hundreds of thousands of distinct CDR3 sequences, roughly 14% appearing once. The data originate from a study of T-cell memory formation after mild COVID-19. Study-wide findings and caveats: Among contracting clones, CD4+ were mainly CM/EM and CD8+ enriched in EMRA. What remained unconfirmed was the SARS-CoV-2 specificity of second-wave clones peaking on day 37.

The rearrangement links TRBV4-1 to TRBJ2-5; TRBD1 is a possible D gene (6 bases). The sample consisted of PBMCs or a T cell subset sorted from them (not recorded which). This sequence was found in an adult woman who had mild COVID-19 (a few samples of this study predate the infection). Cell type and time point are not known. This CDR3 reads CASSFQGDTWETQYF. Written as DNA, the CDR3 is TGCGCCAGCAGCTTTCAAGGGGACACTTGGGAGACCCAGTACTTC.